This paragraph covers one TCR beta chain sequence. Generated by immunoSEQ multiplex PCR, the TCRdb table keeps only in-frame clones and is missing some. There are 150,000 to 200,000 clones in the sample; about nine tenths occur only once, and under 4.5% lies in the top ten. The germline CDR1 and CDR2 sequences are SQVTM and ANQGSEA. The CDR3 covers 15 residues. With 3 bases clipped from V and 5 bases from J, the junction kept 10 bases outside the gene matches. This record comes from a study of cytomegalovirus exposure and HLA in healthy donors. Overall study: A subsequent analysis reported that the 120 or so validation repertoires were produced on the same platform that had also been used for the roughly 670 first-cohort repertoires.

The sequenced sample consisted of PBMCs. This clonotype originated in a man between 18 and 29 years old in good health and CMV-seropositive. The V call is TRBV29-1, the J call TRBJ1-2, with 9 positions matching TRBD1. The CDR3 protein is CSVDLQGTGIYGYTF. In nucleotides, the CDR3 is TGCAGCGTTGACCTTCAGGGGACAGGGATTTATGGCTACACCTTC.